The present T cell receptor beta chain was sequenced within a study of T cell responses to AZD1222 COVID-19 vaccine. Overall study results and limits: Donors were mostly white British, more females; clonal diversity possibly underestimated.

Repertoires were generated with immunoSEQ multiplex PCR, while TCRdb's copy carries only in-frame clones and drops some. This table holds roughly 150,000 clones, about 91% found once. Details on this clone: What it binds is unknown.

CDR1 is SGHRS and CDR2 is YFSETQ in the germline V gene. The CDR3 sequence is 13 residues long. V was shortened by 5 bases and J by 2 bases, with 10 bases between the two germline ends. The sequence derives from an adult in good health. The gene calls are TRBV5-1 and TRBJ1-1; D unclear. The starting material was peripheral blood, obtained on day 0 of AZD1222 vaccination. Here the CDR3 reads CASSGRSNTEAFF. DNA for the CDR3: TGCGCCAGCAGTGGTAGGTCTAACACTGAAGCTTTCTTT.